These T cell receptor beta chains were read from a single sample in a study of metastatic and nonmetastatic thyroid tumors. TCRdb re-clonotyped the PCR reads via MiXCR. Here the sample spans roughly 23,000 clones, around 19% being singletons. Sample: adjacent normal tissue. These receptors originate from a male donor with papillary thyroid cancer or a benign thyroid nodule (not recorded which). Some clones in this sample may be carry-over from other donors' samples. Both conserved end residues are part of each CDR3. D genes are given only for firm matches. Size is stated for part of the rows, as once, few or many counts, or as a class when the clone is expanded.

d_call	v_call	clone_size	j_call	cdr3_nt	cdr3_aa
-	TRBV6-2/TRBV6-3	many	TRBJ2-5	TGTGCCAGCAGTTACCTGTTCTACGAGCTAGAGACCCAGTACTTC	CASSYLFYELETQYF
-	TRBV5-1	many	TRBJ1-4	TGCGCCAGCAGCTTGGCAGGGGCAACTAATGAAAAACTGTTTTTT	CASSLAGATNEKLFF
-	TRBV6-6	medium-sized	TRBJ1-1	TGTGCCAGCAGTTACTCCTGGGGGGGGAACACTGAAGCTTTCTTT	CASSYSWGGNTEAFF
TRBD1	TRBV6-2/TRBV6-3	many	TRBJ2-4	TGTGCCAGCAGTCAGGACAGGGGGGGATCCAAAAACATTCAGTACTTC	CASSQDRGGSKNIQYF
TRBD1	TRBV15	medium-sized	TRBJ1-6	TGTGCCACCAGCCGGGACAGGGTTTCACCCCTCCACTTT	CATSRDRVSPLHF
-	TRBV20-1	many	TRBJ2-7	TGCAGTGCTAGACGGGAGACCTACGAGCAGTACTTC	CSARRETYEQYF
TRBD2	TRBV15	-	TRBJ2-3	TGTGCCACCAGCAGAGGCCTAGCGGGATTGCTTTTCCCCTACACAGATACGCAGTATTTT	CATSRGLAGLLFPYTDTQYF
-	TRBV7-3	many	TRBJ2-3	TGTGCCAGCAGCTTTACGGGGGGCACAGATACGCAGTATTTT	CASSFTGGTDTQYF
-	TRBV5-1	many	TRBJ2-5	TGCGCCAGCAGCGGAGGACTTAAAGAGACCCAGTACTTC	CASSGGLKETQYF
-	TRBV9	many	TRBJ1-1	TGTGCCAGCAGCGTAGGCGGCAGGGGAGAGGCTGAAGCTTTCTTT	CASSVGGRGEAEAFF
-	TRBV2	-	TRBJ2-2	TGTGCCAGCAGTGACGAAGATTCCCACACCGGTGAGCTGTTTTTT	CASSDEDSHTGELFF
-	TRBV2	-	TRBJ1-2	TGTGACATCAGGGAGATCACTTACTATGGCTACACCTTC	CDIREITYYGYTF
-	TRBV6-1	medium-sized	TRBJ2-7	TGTGCCAGCACCCCAGCGACCTACGAGCAGTACTTC	CASTPATYEQYF
TRBD2	TRBV25-1	medium-sized	TRBJ2-7	TGTGCCAGCAGTGGGACCGTACGCACTAGCCGTCGGGGGGTCTCCTACGAGCAGTACTTC	CASSGTVRTSRRGVSYEQYF
-	TRBV20-1	many	TRBJ2-1	TGCAGTGCTAGAGATGAGCTCCGGAGCGATGAGCAGTTCTTC	CSARDELRSDEQFF